The present T cell receptor beta chain was sequenced within a study of blood T cell repertoires in COVID-19. The CDR3 has 13 amino acids. V was trimmed by 4 bases and J by 1 base, leaving 7 bases between them. This table comes from immunoSEQ multiplex PCR, and its TCRdb copy is limited to in-frame clones, with some not included. The sample carries 350,000 to 550,000 clones, 87% recorded once. This receptor was obtained from a woman younger than 30 with acute COVID-19. The sequencing sample was made of PBMCs or T cells enriched from blood (not recorded which). The chain employs TRBV12-3 or TRBV12-4 and TRBJ1-1; D gene unclear. This CDR3 reads CASSYRENTEAFF. The CDR3 DNA reads TGTGCCAGCAGTTACCGGGAGAACACTGAAGCTTTCTTT.